These 26 T cell receptor beta chains originate from one sample sequenced in a study of cytomegalovirus exposure and HLA in healthy donors. Amplification used 60 Vbeta primers and 13 Jbeta primers. Libraries were prepared by immunoSEQ multiplex PCR; TCRdb keeps only in-frame clonotypes and omits some of them. The sample records tens of thousands of clones, more than 70% being singletons. The source material was PBMCs. The receptors come from a man aged 35 to 55 in good health and CMV-seronegative.

This chain joins TRBV29-1 and TRBJ1-1; D gene unclear. CDR1 is SQVTM, CDR2 ANQGSEA, per germline. V lost 4 bases and J lost 5, with 14 bases in between. The CDR3 loop spans 13 amino acids. CDR3 DNA: TGCAGCGTTGCAGAAGGGAGTTGGACTGAAGCTTTCTTT. Encoded protein: CSVAEGSWTEAFF.

The chain links TRBV28 to TRBJ2-2; tentative D call: TRBD1 (5 bases). From germline, CDR1 is MDHEN and CDR2 SYDVKM. This CDR3 is built from 15 residues. V lost 6 bases and J lost 0, with 11 bases in between. This CDR3 is CASRRQSANTGELFF. The DNA of the CDR3 is TGTGCCAGCAGAAGACAGTCCGCGAACACCGGGGAGCTGTTTTTT. The whole variable domain, filled in from reference TRBV28 and TRBJ2-2, reads DVKVTQSSRYLVKRTGEKVFLECVQDMDHENMFWYRQDPGLGLRLIYFSYDVKMKEKGDIPEGYSVSREKKERFSLILESASTNQTSMYLCASRRQSANTGELFFGEGSRLTVL.

This chain connects TRBV5-1 to TRBJ2-7; D unresolved. The CDR3 contains 14 residues. Looked up from germline, CDR1 is SGHRS and CDR2 is YFSETQ. Trimming took off 4 bases at V and 4 bases at J, with 15 bases between the two ends. CDR3 DNA sequence: TGCGCCAGCAGCGTCCGCGTAGGCGGTTACGAGCAGTACTTC. It yields the protein CASSVRVGGYEQYF.

The chain has TRBV5-1 and TRBJ2-5, with unresolved D. CDR1 and CDR2 (germline): SGHRS, YFSETQ. V gave up 1 base and J gave up 2 bases, with 6 bases separating them. The CDR3 is 13 amino acids. CDR3 in amino acids: CASSLSPQETQYF. The CDR3 DNA is TGCGCCAGCAGCTTGAGCCCACAAGAGACCCAGTACTTC.

The rearrangement joins TRBV15 to TRBJ2-7; a weak D match, TRBD1 (5 bases). Per germline, CDR1 LNHNV and CDR2 YYDKDF (reference sequence). The CDR3 runs to 15 residues. Between the trimmed V and J ends, which lost 8 bases and 4 bases, there was a span of 21 bases. This chain's CDR3 is CATSLGSGIMYEQYF. Here the CDR3 DNA reads TGTGCCACCTCCCTGGGGTCAGGGATTATGTACGAGCAGTACTTC. Based on the CDR3 plus reference TRBV15 and TRBJ2-7, the full variable domain is DAMVIQNPRYQVTQFGKPVTLSCSQTLNHNVMYWYQQKSSQAPKLLFHYYDKDFNNEADTPDNFQSRRPNTSFCFLDIRSPGLGDTAMYLCATSLGSGIMYEQYFGPGTRLTVT.

Only one count was recorded for this clone. V gene TRBV5-4 combines with J gene TRBJ2-7; 8 bases agree with TRBD1. This CDR3 has 14 residues. CDR1 and CDR2 from the germline V gene are SGHNT and YYREEE (reference sequence). J gave up 3 bases and V 5 bases, and 7 bases lay outside the gene matches. The CDR3 nucleotides are TGTGCCAGCAGGTTGTTTGGACAGGGCTACGAGCAGTACTTC. Translated: CASRLFGQGYEQYF.

The J gene is TRBJ1-2, the V gene TRBV25-1, with D maybe TRBD1 (5 bases). The CDR3 extends over 14 amino acids. Trimming took off 5 bases at V and 1 base at J, with 11 bases between the two ends. Germline values: CDR1 MGHDK, CDR2 SYGVNS. CDR3 DNA sequence: TGTGCCAGCAGTCCCGGACACCTTAACTATGGCTACACCTTC. It encodes CASSPGHLNYGYTF.

The genes are TRBV19 and TRBJ2-4; TRBD2 aligns across 14 bases. Germline CDR1 is LNHDA and CDR2 is SQIVND (reference sequence). Unmatched junction bases numbered 18, after V lost 4 bases and J lost 7 bases. The CDR3 spans 20 residues. The CDR3 sequence is CASSTVRWGTSGSNLNIQYF. CDR3 DNA: TGTGCCAGTAGTACAGTGCGCTGGGGGACTAGCGGGAGTAATCTGAACATTCAGTACTTC.

The chain employs TRBV2 and TRBJ2-5; no firm D call. Germline V CDR1 and CDR2: SNHLY, FYNNEI. Between the trimmed V and J ends, which lost 6 bases and 4 bases, there was a span of 15 bases. This CDR3 comprises 14 residues. CDR3 coding DNA: TGTGCCAGCAGAGCCGCATTGCCAGGAGAGACCCAGTACTTC. Its translation: CASRAALPGETQYF.

This clone came up once. The CDR3 nucleotides read TGTGCCAGCAGAGAGACAGGGGTTCGTGGGGCCAACGTCCTGACTTTC. Residues: CASRETGVRGANVLTF. The chain carries TRBV27 and TRBJ2-6; 8 nucleotides align to TRBD1. The V gene end was trimmed by 6 bases and the J gene end by 3 bases; junction bases not matched to a gene: 7. Germline CDR1 reads MNHEY; CDR2 reads SMNVEV (reference sequence). CDR3 length: 16 amino acids.

The rearrangement links TRBV19 to TRBJ2-7; 9 bases line up with TRBD2. V shed 3 bases and J 3 bases; nucleotides not matched to a gene: 18. CDR3 length: 19 amino acids. Germline lookup yields CDR1 LNHDA and CDR2 SQIVND (reference sequence). The CDR3: CASSIRHQDSGGRSYEQYF. CDR3 in DNA: TGTGCCAGTAGTATTAGACACCAGGACAGCGGGGGGAGGAGCTACGAGCAGTACTTC.

The chain has TRBV9 and TRBJ2-7; 7 nucleotides agree with TRBD1. The CDR3 is 15 residues long. CDR1 is SGDLS, CDR2 YYNGEE, per germline. V was clipped by 3 bases and J by 4 bases; unmatched bases: 10. This CDR3 reads CASSARQGNAYEQYF. CDR3 sequence (DNA): TGTGCCAGCAGCGCCCGACAGGGAAACGCGTACGAGCAGTACTTC.

This clone was seen once. The chain uses TRBV9 and TRBJ1-2; TRBD1 is a possible D gene (6 bases). Germline V gives CDR1 SGDLS, CDR2 YYNGEE. This CDR3 has 14 amino acids. The V and J ends lost 0 bases and 7 bases respectively, with 13 bases between them. The CDR3 coding sequence is TGTGCCAGCAGCGTAGGCCAGGGGATTGGTGGCTACACCTTC. Translation gives CASSVGQGIGGYTF. The variable domain in full, completed from reference TRBV9 and TRBJ1-2, reads DSGVTQTPKHLITATGQRVTLRCSPRSGDLSVYWYQQSLDQGLQFLIQYYNGEERAKGNILERFSAQQFPDLHSELNLSSLELGDSALYFCASSVGQGIGGYTFGSGTRLTVV.

V and J are TRBV11-3 and TRBJ2-3; 8 bases line up with TRBD2. Germline CDR1 SGHNT, CDR2 YENEEA. The J segment lost 6 bases and the V segment lost 5 bases, leaving 10 bases of the junction unmatched. This CDR3 has 15 residues. The CDR3 DNA sequence: TGTGCCAGCAGCCTTTGGCGGGGGGCGGCGGATACGCAGTATTTT. Its translation is CASSLWRGAADTQYF.

The CDR3 DNA is TGTGCCTGGATTAATAAGGTTGGCGGGAGGGCCCCTGAGCAGTTCTTC. This translates into CAWINKVGGRAPEQFF. The chain links TRBV30 to TRBJ2-1; TRBD2 matches at 9 bases. V shed 4 bases, J shed 9 bases, and the junction held 16 bases outside the gene matches. The germline CDR1 and CDR2 sequences are GTSNPN and SVGIG (reference sequence). This CDR3 has 16 residues.

This clone was counted only a few times. The J gene is TRBJ1-2, the V gene TRBV6-1, with 9 bases matching TRBD1. Looked up from germline, CDR1 is MNHNS and CDR2 is SASEGT. This CDR3 is 15 amino acids long. J lost 5 bases, V lost 2 bases, and 6 bases had no gene match. CDR3 residues: CASSELRTGAYGYTF. DNA of the CDR3: TGTGCCAGCAGTGAATTGAGGACAGGGGCTTATGGCTACACCTTC.

V usage is TRBV5-1 and J usage is TRBJ2-3, with D perhaps TRBD1 (5 bases). V lost 0 bases to trimming and J lost 2 bases, with 7 bases between them. The CDR3 is 14 amino acids. Germline V lookup: CDR1 SGHRS, CDR2 YFSETQ. Written as DNA, the CDR3 is TGCGCCAGCAGCTTGGGACAGAACACAGATACGCAGTATTTT. Encoded protein: CASSLGQNTDTQYF.

The chain employs TRBV7-9 and TRBJ1-1; no firm D call. This CDR3 has 14 residues. The ends were cut back, 0 bases at V and 2 bases at J, with 7 bases in the middle. CDR1 is SEHNR, CDR2 FQNEAQ, per germline (reference sequence). The CDR3 DNA reads as TGTGCCAGCAGCTTAGCGCTAGGTAACACTGAAGCTTTCTTT. Translation: CASSLALGNTEAFF.

The chain couples TRBV28 to TRBJ1-1; D remains ambiguous. The CDR3 consists of 15 residues. CDR1 MDHEN and CDR2 SYDVKM come from the germline V gene. The V end lost 7 bases, the J end lost 1 base, and 16 bases lay between the germline ends. DNA for the CDR3: TGTGCCAGCACCCCGGTCAGCCGGGGGAACACTGAAGCTTTCTTT. Residues: CASTPVSRGNTEAFF.

V and J are TRBV7-6 and TRBJ2-7; TRBD2 is a possible D gene (6 bases). The CDR3 is made up of 13 amino acids. The germline V and J ends were trimmed by 1 base and 3 bases, with 7 bases remaining between them. Germline CDR1 SGHVS, CDR2 FNYEAQ. CDR3 residues: CASSLGGLYEQYF. CDR3 sequence (DNA): TGTGCCAGCAGCTTAGGGGGACTCTACGAGCAGTACTTC.

The chain couples TRBV5-6 to TRBJ2-5; D perhaps matches TRBD2 (5 bases). Germline CDR1 SGHDT, CDR2 YYEEEE. The CDR3 extends over 12 amino acids. Trimming took 4 bases from V and 5 from J, leaving 9 bases between them. The CDR3 protein is CASSLGLETQYF. In nucleotides, the CDR3 is TGTGCCAGCAGCCTTGGACTGGAGACCCAGTACTTC.

The chain is built from TRBV29-1 and TRBJ1-3; D is perhaps TRBD1 (5 bases). The CDR3 runs 13 residues. V lost 6 bases and J 0 bases, leaving 9 bases between the germline ends. Germline assignment: CDR1 SQVTM and CDR2 ANQGSEA. In DNA form, the CDR3 reads TGCAGCGTGGGACTCAACTCTGGAAACACCATATATTTT. This codes for CSVGLNSGNTIYF.

The chain has TRBV5-6 and TRBJ1-1, with D unresolved. Germline V lookup: CDR1 SGHDT, CDR2 YYEEEE. CDR3 size: 13 residues. Trimming pared 0 bases from V and 8 bases from J, leaving 11 bases between. The CDR3 protein is CASSLVALKEAFF. CDR3 nucleotides: TGTGCCAGCAGCTTGGTGGCCTTAAAGGAAGCTTTCTTT.

The rearrangement links TRBV2 to TRBJ1-5, with D perhaps matching TRBD1 (5 bases). This CDR3 region has 16 residues. Deletions cut 3 bases from V and 0 bases from J, with 12 bases between. Germline V gives CDR1 SNHLY, CDR2 FYNNEI. DNA of the CDR3: TGTGCCAGCAGTGAGTTCAGGGCTACTAGCAATCAGCCCCAGCATTTT. Its translation: CASSEFRATSNQPQHF.

This sequence joins TRBV6-1 and TRBJ2-7; 8 bases fit TRBD2. This CDR3 has 14 residues. After removal of 7 bases from V and 2 bases from J, the junction contained 7 bases not matched to a gene. The germline CDR1 and CDR2 sequences are MNHNS and SASEGT. The CDR3 region is CASTPRLATYEQYF. CDR3 sequence (DNA): TGTGCCAGCACCCCGAGACTAGCGACCTACGAGCAGTACTTC.

The chain couples TRBV6-5 to TRBJ1-4; 9 bases map to TRBD1. CDR3 length equals 14 residues. The trim removed 8 bases at V and 6 bases at J, leaving 7 bases unmatched. Germline CDR1 reads MNHEY; CDR2 reads SVGAGI. The CDR3 is CASAYRDRDEKLFF. The CDR3 nucleotides read TGTGCCAGCGCCTACCGGGACAGGGATGAAAAACTGTTTTTT.